The rows below give T cell receptor beta chains drawn from one sample of a study of CXCR3-negative and CXCR3-positive naive CD8 T cells. Reprocessing the 5' RACE reads, TCRdb reports a single entry for every CDR3 protein and omits DNA. The sample's table shows 92,000 or so distinct CDR3 sequences. Specimen: naive CXCR3- CD8+ T cells from blood. Receptors originate from a human donor in good health. Some clones in this sample may be carry-over from other donors' samples. CDR3s include the opening cysteine and the closing phenylalanine or tryptophan. Each record gives: V gene, J gene, CDR3 protein.

v_call: TRBV28; j_call: TRBJ1-5; cdr3_aa: CASSPRTAVRPQHF
v_call: TRBV14; j_call: TRBJ1-6; cdr3_aa: CASSTGAGGYNSPLHF
v_call: TRBV29-1; j_call: TRBJ2-7; cdr3_aa: CSVEDGRTYEQYF
v_call: TRBV12-3/TRBV12-4; j_call: TRBJ2-1; cdr3_aa: CASSGGSYGSSYNEQFF
v_call: TRBV29-1; j_call: TRBJ2-7; cdr3_aa: CSVASGSSYEQYF
v_call: TRBV27; j_call: TRBJ2-1; cdr3_aa: CASSGRKSGTSGSNEQFF
v_call: TRBV30; j_call: TRBJ1-1; cdr3_aa: CAWSAPGDTEAFF
v_call: TRBV5-4; j_call: TRBJ2-2; cdr3_aa: CASSSLSGGYTGELFF
v_call: TRBV28; j_call: TRBJ2-2; cdr3_aa: CASSLIQGLAGPPNTGELFF
v_call: TRBV29-1; j_call: TRBJ1-2; cdr3_aa: CSAEGGLGYTF
v_call: TRBV27; j_call: TRBJ2-7; cdr3_aa: CASAPTGGSYEQYF
v_call: TRBV2; j_call: TRBJ2-3; cdr3_aa: CASSDLIRLAVSTDTQYF
v_call: TRBV21-1; j_call: TRBJ1-2; cdr3_aa: CASSKTEQNYGYTF
v_call: TRBV15; j_call: TRBJ2-3; cdr3_aa: CATSRALAGAGEDTQYF
v_call: TRBV18; j_call: TRBJ2-5; cdr3_aa: CASSPPGLATAETQYF
v_call: TRBV12-3/TRBV12-4; j_call: TRBJ2-7; cdr3_aa: CASSLASGVHEQYF
v_call: TRBV5-1; j_call: TRBJ2-6; cdr3_aa: CASSLGNSGANVLTF
v_call: TRBV29-1; j_call: TRBJ2-2; cdr3_aa: CSVEPDNGELFF
v_call: TRBV20-1; j_call: TRBJ1-2; cdr3_aa: CSARAAADGGDYGYTF
v_call: TRBV29-1; j_call: TRBJ2-7; cdr3_aa: CSVETGHFYEQYF
v_call: TRBV6-2/TRBV6-3; j_call: TRBJ1-1; cdr3_aa: CASSYLAEAFF
v_call: TRBV12-3/TRBV12-4; j_call: TRBJ1-5; cdr3_aa: CASSLADDHANQPQHF